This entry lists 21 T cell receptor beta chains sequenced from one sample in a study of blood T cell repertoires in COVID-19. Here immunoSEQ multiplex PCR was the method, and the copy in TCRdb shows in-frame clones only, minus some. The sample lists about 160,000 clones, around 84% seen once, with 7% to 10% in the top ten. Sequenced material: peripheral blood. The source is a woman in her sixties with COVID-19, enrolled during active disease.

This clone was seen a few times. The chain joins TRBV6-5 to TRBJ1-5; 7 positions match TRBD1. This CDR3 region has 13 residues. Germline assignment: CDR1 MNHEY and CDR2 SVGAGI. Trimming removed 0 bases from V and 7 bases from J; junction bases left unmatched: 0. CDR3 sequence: CASSYSTGQPQHF. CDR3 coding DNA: TGTGCCAGCAGTTACTCGACAGGGCAGCCCCAGCATTTT.

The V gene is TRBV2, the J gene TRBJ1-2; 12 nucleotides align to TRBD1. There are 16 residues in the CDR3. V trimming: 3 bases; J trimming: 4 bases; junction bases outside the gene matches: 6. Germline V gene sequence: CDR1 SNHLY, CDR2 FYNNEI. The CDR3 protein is CASSDGDRGRSYGYTF. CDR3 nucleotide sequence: TGTGCCAGCAGTGATGGGGACAGGGGGCGCAGCTATGGCTACACCTTC.

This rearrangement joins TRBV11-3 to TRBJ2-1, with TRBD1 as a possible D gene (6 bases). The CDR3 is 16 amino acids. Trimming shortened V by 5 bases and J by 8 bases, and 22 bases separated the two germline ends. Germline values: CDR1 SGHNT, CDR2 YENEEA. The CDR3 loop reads CASSPRGKSSGDEQFF. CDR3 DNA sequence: TGTGCCAGCAGCCCTAGGGGGAAATCGAGTGGCGATGAGCAGTTCTTC.

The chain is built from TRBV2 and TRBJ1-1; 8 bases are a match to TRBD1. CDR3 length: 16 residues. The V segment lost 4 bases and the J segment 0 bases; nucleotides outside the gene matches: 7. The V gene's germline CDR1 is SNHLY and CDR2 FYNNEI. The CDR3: CASSGRGPIMNTEAFF. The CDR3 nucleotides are TGTGCCAGCAGTGGCAGGGGGCCTATCATGAACACTGAAGCTTTCTTT.

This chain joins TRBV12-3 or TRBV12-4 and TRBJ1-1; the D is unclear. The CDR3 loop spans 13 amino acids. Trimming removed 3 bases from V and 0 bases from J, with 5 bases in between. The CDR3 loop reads CASSFHLNTEAFF. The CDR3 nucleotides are TGTGCCAGCAGTTTTCATCTGAACACTGAAGCTTTCTTT.

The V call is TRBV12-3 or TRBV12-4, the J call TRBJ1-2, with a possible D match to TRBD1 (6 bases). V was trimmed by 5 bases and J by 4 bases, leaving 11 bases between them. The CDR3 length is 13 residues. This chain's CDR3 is CASSTRTAYGYTF. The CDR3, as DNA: TGTGCCAGCAGTACCCGGACAGCCTATGGCTACACCTTC.

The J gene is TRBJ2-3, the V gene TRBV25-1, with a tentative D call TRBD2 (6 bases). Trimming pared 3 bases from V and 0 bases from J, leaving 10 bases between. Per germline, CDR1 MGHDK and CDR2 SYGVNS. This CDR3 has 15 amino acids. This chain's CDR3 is CASSDMGLSTDTQYF. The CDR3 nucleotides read TGTGCCAGCAGTGATATGGGACTCAGCACAGATACGCAGTATTTT. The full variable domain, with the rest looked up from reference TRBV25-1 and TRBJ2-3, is EADIYQTPRYLVIGTGKKITLECSQTMGHDKMYWYQQDPGMELHLIHYSYGVNSTEKGDLSSESTVSRIRTEHFPLTLESARPSHTSQYLCASSDMGLSTDTQYFGPGTRLTVL.

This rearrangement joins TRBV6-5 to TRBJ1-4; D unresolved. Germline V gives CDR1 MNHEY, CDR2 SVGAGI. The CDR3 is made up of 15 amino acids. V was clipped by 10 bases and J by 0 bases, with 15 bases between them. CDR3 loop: CATRGGIATNEKLFF. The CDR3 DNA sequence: TGTGCCACCCGGGGTGGAATCGCAACTAATGAAAAACTGTTTTTT.

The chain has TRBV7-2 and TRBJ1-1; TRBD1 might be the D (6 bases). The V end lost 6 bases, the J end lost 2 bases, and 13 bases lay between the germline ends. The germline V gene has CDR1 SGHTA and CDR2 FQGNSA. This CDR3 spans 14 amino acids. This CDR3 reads CASRYGQINTEAFF. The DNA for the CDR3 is TGTGCCAGCAGGTATGGACAGATCAACACTGAAGCTTTCTTT.

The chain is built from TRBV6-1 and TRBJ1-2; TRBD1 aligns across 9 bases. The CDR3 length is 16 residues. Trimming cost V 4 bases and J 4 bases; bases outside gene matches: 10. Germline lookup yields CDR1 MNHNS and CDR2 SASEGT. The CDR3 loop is CASSAGQGYLGYGYTF. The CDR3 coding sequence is TGTGCCAGCAGTGCGGGACAGGGCTATTTAGGCTATGGCTACACCTTC.

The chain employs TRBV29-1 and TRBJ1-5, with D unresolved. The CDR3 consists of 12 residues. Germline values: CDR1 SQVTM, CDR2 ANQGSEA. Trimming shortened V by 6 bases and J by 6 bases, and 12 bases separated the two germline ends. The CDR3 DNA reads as TGCAGCGTGACGATCGGAGGTCAGCCCCAGCATTTT. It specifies CSVTIGGQPQHF. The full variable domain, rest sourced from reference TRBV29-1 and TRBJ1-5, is SAVISQKPSRDICQRGTSLTIQCQVDSQVTMMFWYRQQPGQSLTLIATANQGSEATYESGFVIDKFPISRPNLTFSTLTVSNMSPEDSSIYLCSVTIGGQPQHFGDGTRLSIL.

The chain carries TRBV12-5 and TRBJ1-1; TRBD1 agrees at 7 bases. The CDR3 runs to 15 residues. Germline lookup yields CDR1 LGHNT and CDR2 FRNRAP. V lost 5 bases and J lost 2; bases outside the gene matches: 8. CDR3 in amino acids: CASGLDRAVNTEAFF. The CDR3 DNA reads TGTGCTAGTGGTCTAGACAGGGCGGTTAACACTGAAGCTTTCTTT.

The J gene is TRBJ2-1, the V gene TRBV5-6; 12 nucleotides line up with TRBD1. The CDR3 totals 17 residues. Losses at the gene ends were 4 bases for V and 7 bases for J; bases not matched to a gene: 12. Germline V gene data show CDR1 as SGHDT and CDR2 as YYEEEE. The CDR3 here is CASSLSPGQGAGNEQFF. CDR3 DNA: TGTGCCAGCAGCCTCTCCCCGGGACAGGGGGCAGGAAATGAGCAGTTCTTC.

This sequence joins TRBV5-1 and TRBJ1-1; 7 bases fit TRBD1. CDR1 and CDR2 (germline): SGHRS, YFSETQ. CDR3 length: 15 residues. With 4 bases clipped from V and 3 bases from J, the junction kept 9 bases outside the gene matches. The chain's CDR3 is CASSPRGDTHTEAFF. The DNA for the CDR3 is TGCGCCAGCAGCCCCAGGGGGGACACTCACACTGAAGCTTTCTTT. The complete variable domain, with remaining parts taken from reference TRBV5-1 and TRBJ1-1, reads KAGVTQTPRYLIKTRGQQVTLSCSPISGHRSVSWYQQTPGQGLQFLFEYFSETQRNKGNFPGRFSGRQFSNSRSEMNVSTLELGDSALYLCASSPRGDTHTEAFFGQGTRLTVV.

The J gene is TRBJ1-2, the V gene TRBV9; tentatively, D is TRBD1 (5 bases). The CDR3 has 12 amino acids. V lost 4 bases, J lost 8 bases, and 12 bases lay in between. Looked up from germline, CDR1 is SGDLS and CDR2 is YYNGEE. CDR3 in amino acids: CASSKRTGGYTF. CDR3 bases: TGTGCCAGCAGCAAAAGAACAGGCGGCTACACCTTC. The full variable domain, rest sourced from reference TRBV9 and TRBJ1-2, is DSGVTQTPKHLITATGQRVTLRCSPRSGDLSVYWYQQSLDQGLQFLIQYYNGEERAKGNILERFSAQQFPDLHSELNLSSLELGDSALYFCASSKRTGGYTFGSGTRLTVV.

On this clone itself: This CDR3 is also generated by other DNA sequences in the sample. The CDR3 DNA reads as TGTGCCAGCAAACAGACAGGGGAACATGGTTCACCCCTCCACTTT. This encodes CASKQTGEHGSPLHF. The chain uses TRBV6-5 and TRBJ1-6, with 8 positions matching TRBD1. This CDR3 comprises 15 residues. The J segment lost 9 bases and the V segment lost 7 bases, leaving 11 bases of the junction unmatched. Germline V gene lookup returns CDR1 MNHEY and CDR2 SVGAGI.

CDR3 residues: CASSQESTGTYEQYF. CDR3 coding DNA: TGTGCCAGCAGCCAAGAGTCCACAGGAACCTACGAGCAGTACTTC. V and J are TRBV4-2 and TRBJ2-7; maybe TRBD1 (5 bases). V lost 0 bases, J lost 2 bases, and 11 bases lay in between. The germline CDR1 and CDR2 sequences are LGHNA and YNFKEQ. The CDR3 consists of 15 residues.

CDR3 protein: CASSQDPVAGWDEQYF. CDR3 nucleotide sequence: TGTGCCAGCAGCCAAGATCCAGTGGCAGGGTGGGACGAGCAGTACTTC. The chain couples TRBV14 to TRBJ2-7; possibly TRBD1 for D (5 bases). The germline V and J ends were trimmed by 0 bases and 5 bases, with 17 bases remaining between them. Germline values: CDR1 SGHDN, CDR2 FVKESK. The CDR3 extends over 16 amino acids. The entire variable domain, with the rest obtained from reference TRBV14 and TRBJ2-7, is as follows: EAGVTQFPSHSVIEKGQTVTLRCDPISGHDNLYWYRRVMGKEIKFLLHFVKESKQDESGMPNNRFLAERTGGTYSTLKVQPAELEDSGVYFCASSQDPVAGWDEQYFGPGTRLTVT.

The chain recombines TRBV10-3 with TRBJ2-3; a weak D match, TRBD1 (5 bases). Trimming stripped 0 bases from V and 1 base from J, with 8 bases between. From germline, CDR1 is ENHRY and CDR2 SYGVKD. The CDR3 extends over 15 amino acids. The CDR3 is CAISESGAGTDTQYF. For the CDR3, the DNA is TGTGCCATCAGTGAGTCAGGGGCGGGCACAGATACGCAGTATTTT.

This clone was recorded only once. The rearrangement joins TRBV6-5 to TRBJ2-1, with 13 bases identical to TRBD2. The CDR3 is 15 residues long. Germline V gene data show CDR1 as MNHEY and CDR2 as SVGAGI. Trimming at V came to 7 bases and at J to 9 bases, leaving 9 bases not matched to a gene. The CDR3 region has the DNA TGTGCCAGCAACCCCGGACTAGCGGGAGTATTTGAGCAGTTCTTC. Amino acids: CASNPGLAGVFEQFF.

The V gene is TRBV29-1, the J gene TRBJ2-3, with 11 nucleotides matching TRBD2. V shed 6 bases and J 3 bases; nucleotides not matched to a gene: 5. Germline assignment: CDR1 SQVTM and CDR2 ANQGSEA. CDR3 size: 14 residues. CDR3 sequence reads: CSVIAGGPTDTQYF. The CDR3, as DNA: TGCAGCGTGATAGCGGGAGGGCCAACAGATACGCAGTATTTT.